The following is a T cell receptor beta chain sequence with its context. There is no known antigen for this receptor. No base qualities exist here, and no much larger clone lies one base off it. TCRbeta CDR3 regions were amplified from genomic DNA using the immunoSEQ Assay, a bias-controlled multiplex PCR. In the paper's pipeline: The number of nucleated cells in each sample was estimated by amplification of reference gene primers within the assay. Sequence reads were collapsed and filtered to measure the absolute abundance of every unique TCRbeta CDR3 rearrangement. Productive Simpson clonality was computed per sample as the square root of Simpson's diversity index over productive rearrangements. In its TCRdb copy, this immuneACCESS table keeps in-frame sequences only and misses some clones. Where compared with another copy, unresolved V genes explain less than half of these, and the others have no known cause. That table supplies the V and J calls and clone size; D and trimming were determined from the DNA. The sample yields around 150,000 clones; 70% to 90% were counted once. The ten largest clones capture 6.5% to 8.5% of the sample.

The CDR3 goes from the cysteine to the phenylalanine over 13 residues. Only the CDR3 region is kept as DNA, spanning 39 bases read in frame from base 1. V loses 9 bases, J loses 4 bases, and the germline ends lie 15 bases apart. For CDR1 and CDR2, the germline V gene (reference sequence) lists LNHDA and SQIVND. This entry comes from a study of blood T cell repertoires in COVID-19 (dated by TCRdb to 2018 to 2021). Context from the whole study: The collaborator samples originated in the United States, Italy and Spain and spanned the acute and convalescent phases of COVID-19. The sample metadata nearly always contained a de-identified subject ID, COVID-19 status, age in years and sex. Where available, HLA class I and class II types were obtained from metadata supplied by the sample provider rather than from assay-based typing. The prospective study material was composed of cDNA or gDNA derived from T cells, B-cell-depleted T cells, or PBMCs. The repertoires were released in a freely available public database meant as a resource for research on the immune response to SARS-CoV-2. Deeply sampled blood TCRbeta repertoires from subjects exposed to, actively infected with, or recovered from COVID-19 were included in the dataset. The samples were drawn from two sources: the first 160 participants of the ongoing ImmuneRACE study, and 1,254 subjects contributed by 6 global collaborators.

What the authors observed across the whole study: How much clinical and demographic metadata was included differed by source and by participant, and the metadata was provided uncurated.

Participants in the prospective study were enrolled through a virtual design, were aged roughly 18 to 95 years, and lived in fewer than 30 United States geographic areas. Cohort assignment in the prospective study relied on participant-reported clinical history from a screening survey and a study questionnaire. Recovered participants in ImmuneRACE Cohort 3 were defined as having two consecutive negative NP/OP PCR tests, clearance from a healthcare professional, or resolution of symptoms. In the prospective study, mobile phlebotomists collected whole blood, serum and a nasopharyngeal or oropharyngeal swab from each participant. Additional blood draws and questionnaires over a 2-month period could optionally be provided by prospective study participants. Before DNA extraction, prospective study blood samples were shipped either frozen or at room temperature.

Sequencing was done on a sample of PBMCs or T cells enriched from blood (not recorded which). The TCR sequence derives from a woman in her 50s who had recovered from COVID-19. The chain couples TRBV19 to TRBJ1-1; confidence is insufficient to name the D gene. The CDR3 sequence is CASSPRLSTEAFF. In nucleotides, the sequence is TGTGCCAGCTCCCCGCGACTGTCCACTGAAGCTTTCTTT.